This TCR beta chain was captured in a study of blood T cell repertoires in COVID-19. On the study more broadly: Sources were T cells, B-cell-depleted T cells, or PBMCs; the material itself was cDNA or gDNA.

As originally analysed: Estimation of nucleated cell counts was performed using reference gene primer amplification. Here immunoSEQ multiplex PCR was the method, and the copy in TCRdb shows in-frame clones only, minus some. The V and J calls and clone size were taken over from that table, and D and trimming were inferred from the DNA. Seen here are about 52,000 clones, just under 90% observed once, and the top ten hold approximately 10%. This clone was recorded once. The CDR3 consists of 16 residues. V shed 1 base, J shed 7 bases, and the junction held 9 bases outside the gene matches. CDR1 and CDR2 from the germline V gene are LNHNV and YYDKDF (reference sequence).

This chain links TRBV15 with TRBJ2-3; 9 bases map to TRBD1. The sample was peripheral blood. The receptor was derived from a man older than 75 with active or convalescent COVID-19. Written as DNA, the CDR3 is TGTGCCACCAGCAGAGTGACAGGGGGGGGTTTGAATACGCAGTATTTT. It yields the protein CATSRVTGGGLNTQYF.